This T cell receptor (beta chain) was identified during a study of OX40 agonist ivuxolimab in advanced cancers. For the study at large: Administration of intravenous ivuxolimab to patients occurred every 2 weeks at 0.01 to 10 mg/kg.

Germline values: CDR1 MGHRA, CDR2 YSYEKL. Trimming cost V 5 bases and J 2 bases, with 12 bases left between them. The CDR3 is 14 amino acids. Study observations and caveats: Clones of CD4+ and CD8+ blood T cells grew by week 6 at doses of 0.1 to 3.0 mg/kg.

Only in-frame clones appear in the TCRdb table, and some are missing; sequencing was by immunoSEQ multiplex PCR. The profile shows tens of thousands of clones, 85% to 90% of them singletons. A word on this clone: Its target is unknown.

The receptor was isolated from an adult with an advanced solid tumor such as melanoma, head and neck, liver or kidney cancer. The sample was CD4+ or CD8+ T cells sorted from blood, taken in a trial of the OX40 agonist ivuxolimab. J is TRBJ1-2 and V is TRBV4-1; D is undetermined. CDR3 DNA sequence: TGCGCCAGCAGCGCCCGGACCTTAAACTATGGCTACACCTTC. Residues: CASSARTLNYGYTF.